The rows below give T cell receptor beta chains drawn from one sample of a study of cytomegalovirus exposure and HLA in healthy donors. The method was immunoSEQ multiplex PCR; TCRdb's version includes in-frame clones alone and lacks a portion of them. Among more than 95,000 clones, approximately 70% were seen once, and the ten largest hold approximately 4.8%. Specimen: PBMCs. The source of these receptors is a man in his sixties in good health and CMV-seropositive. Both conserved end residues are part of each CDR3. The order of the fields is CDR3 protein, CDR3 DNA, D gene, clone size, V gene, J gene. The D gene is left open where the match is weak. Some rows mark clone size as missing; the rest say once, few, many or name a class of expanded clone.

CDR3aa: CASKDIPISPLHF; CDR3nt: TGTGCCAGCAAAGACATCCCGATCTCACCCCTCCACTTT; d_gene: NA; abundance: NA; v_gene: TRBV28; j_gene: TRBJ1-6
CDR3aa: CASSYNGLTAFF; CDR3nt: TGTGCCAGCAGCTATAACGGACTTACAGCTTTCTTT; d_gene: NA; abundance: NA; v_gene: TRBV6-1; j_gene: TRBJ1-1
CDR3aa: CAIRRGLADTDTQYF; CDR3nt: TGTGCCATCAGACGTGGACTAGCGGACACAGATACGCAGTATTTT; d_gene: TRBD2; abundance: few; v_gene: TRBV10-3; j_gene: TRBJ2-3
CDR3aa: CASSPTGFEQYF; CDR3nt: TGTGCCAGCTCCCCGACAGGGTTCGAGCAGTACTTC; d_gene: TRBD1; abundance: NA; v_gene: TRBV18; j_gene: TRBJ2-7
CDR3aa: CASKGEGEQYF; CDR3nt: TGTGCCAGCAAAGGTGAGGGCGAGCAGTACTTC; d_gene: NA; abundance: NA; v_gene: TRBV7-9; j_gene: TRBJ2-7
CDR3aa: CASSPLPRQDNEQFF; CDR3nt: TGTGCCAGCAGCCCCTTACCTCGACAGGACAATGAGCAGTTCTTC; d_gene: NA; abundance: NA; v_gene: TRBV7-3; j_gene: TRBJ2-1
CDR3aa: CASRLAGGPGELFF; CDR3nt: TGTGCCAGCAGACTAGCGGGGGGGCCCGGGGAGCTGTTTTTT; d_gene: TRBD2; abundance: NA; v_gene: TRBV2; j_gene: TRBJ2-2
CDR3aa: CASSLNGPLGQAVMNEQYF; CDR3nt: TGTGCCAGCAGCTTAAACGGGCCACTGGGACAGGCCGTCATGAACGAGCAGTACTTC; d_gene: TRBD1; abundance: NA; v_gene: TRBV7-3; j_gene: TRBJ2-7
CDR3aa: CASGKGVGQETQYF; CDR3nt: TGTGCCAGCGGAAAGGGGGTCGGGCAAGAGACCCAGTACTTC; d_gene: NA; abundance: NA; v_gene: TRBV6-6; j_gene: TRBJ2-5
CDR3aa: CASRGGQGPGNTIYF; CDR3nt: TGTGCCAGCAGAGGGGGACAGGGCCCTGGAAACACCATATATTTT; d_gene: TRBD1; abundance: once; v_gene: TRBV6-5; j_gene: TRBJ1-3
CDR3aa: CASSPDSLNQPQHF; CDR3nt: TGTGCCAGCAGCCCTGACAGCCTCAATCAGCCCCAGCATTTT; d_gene: NA; abundance: NA; v_gene: TRBV5-8; j_gene: TRBJ1-5
CDR3aa: CASTDAGDQPQHF; CDR3nt: TGTGCCAGCACCGACGCGGGGGATCAGCCCCAGCATTTT; d_gene: NA; abundance: NA; v_gene: TRBV6-6; j_gene: TRBJ1-5
CDR3aa: CASAPGQNTGELFF; CDR3nt: TGCGCCAGCGCCCCGGGACAGAACACCGGGGAGCTGTTTTTT; d_gene: NA; abundance: once; v_gene: TRBV10-2; j_gene: TRBJ2-2
CDR3aa: CASSWNTGVGTGELFF; CDR3nt: TGCGCCAGCAGCTGGAATACGGGGGTAGGAACCGGGGAGCTGTTTTTT; d_gene: NA; abundance: NA; v_gene: TRBV5-1; j_gene: TRBJ2-2
CDR3aa: CAISESGAGGTDTQYF; CDR3nt: TGTGCCATCAGTGAGTCGGGGGCAGGAGGCACAGATACGCAGTATTTT; d_gene: NA; abundance: NA; v_gene: TRBV10-3; j_gene: TRBJ2-3
CDR3aa: CSVWARETQYF; CDR3nt: TGCAGCGTTTGGGCGCGAGAGACCCAGTACTTC; d_gene: NA; abundance: NA; v_gene: TRBV29-1; j_gene: TRBJ2-5
CDR3aa: CASSPRYTEAFF; CDR3nt: TGTGCCAGTAGTCCTAGGTACACTGAAGCTTTCTTT; d_gene: NA; abundance: NA; v_gene: TRBV19; j_gene: TRBJ1-1
CDR3aa: CASSFLTGEFMNTEAFF; CDR3nt: TGTGCCAGCAGCTTCTTGACAGGGGAGTTCATGAACACTGAAGCTTTCTTT; d_gene: TRBD1; abundance: NA; v_gene: TRBV5-6; j_gene: TRBJ1-1
CDR3aa: CASSTRTSGGSYEQYF; CDR3nt: TGTGCCAGCAGCACCCGGACTAGCGGGGGGTCCTACGAGCAGTACTTC; d_gene: TRBD2; abundance: few; v_gene: TRBV7-2; j_gene: TRBJ2-7
CDR3aa: CASSLQGENEQYF; CDR3nt: TGTGCCAGCAGCCTCCAGGGTGAGAACGAGCAGTACTTC; d_gene: NA; abundance: NA; v_gene: TRBV7-9; j_gene: TRBJ2-7
CDR3aa: CASSLAGTSGGRQYF; CDR3nt: TGTGCCAGCAGCTTGGCGGGGACTAGCGGGGGAAGGCAGTACTTC; d_gene: TRBD2; abundance: NA; v_gene: TRBV5-4; j_gene: TRBJ2-7
CDR3aa: CASSEGDSSYEQYF; CDR3nt: TGTGCCAGCAGTGAGGGGGACAGCTCCTACGAGCAGTACTTC; d_gene: TRBD1; abundance: many; v_gene: TRBV6-1; j_gene: TRBJ2-7
CDR3aa: CASGASGGPDTQYF; CDR3nt: TGCGCCAGCGGCGCGTCAGGGGGACCAGATACGCAGTATTTT; d_gene: TRBD1; abundance: NA; v_gene: TRBV5-1; j_gene: TRBJ2-3
CDR3aa: CASSDSGTAYGYTF; CDR3nt: TGTGCCAGCAGTGACTCAGGGACAGCCTATGGCTACACCTTC; d_gene: TRBD1; abundance: NA; v_gene: TRBV6-4; j_gene: TRBJ1-2
CDR3aa: CASIPGNQETQYF; CDR3nt: TGTGCCAGCATTCCGGGGAACCAAGAGACCCAGTACTTC; d_gene: NA; abundance: once; v_gene: TRBV2; j_gene: TRBJ2-5
CDR3aa: CASSNGQGVNEQYF; CDR3nt: TGTGCCAGTAGTAACGGACAGGGAGTCAACGAGCAGTACTTC; d_gene: TRBD1; abundance: NA; v_gene: TRBV19; j_gene: TRBJ2-7
CDR3aa: CASSTRQGAGNTIYF; CDR3nt: TGTGCCAGCAGCACACGACAGGGGGCTGGAAACACCATATATTTT; d_gene: TRBD1; abundance: NA; v_gene: TRBV16; j_gene: TRBJ1-3
CDR3aa: CASSERTAQPQHF; CDR3nt: TGTGCCAGCAGTGAGAGGACAGCACAGCCCCAGCATTTT; d_gene: NA; abundance: once; v_gene: TRBV6-1; j_gene: TRBJ1-5
CDR3aa: CASRKTGSGEQFF; CDR3nt: TGTGCCAGCAGGAAGACAGGGTCAGGGGAGCAGTTCTTC; d_gene: TRBD1; abundance: once; v_gene: TRBV6-1; j_gene: TRBJ2-1
CDR3aa: CASSHRRGTNTGELFF; CDR3nt: TGTGCCAGCAGCCATAGGCGAGGAACGAACACCGGGGAGCTGTTTTTT; d_gene: NA; abundance: NA; v_gene: TRBV7-6; j_gene: TRBJ2-2
CDR3aa: CASGLDPQVTGNTIYF; CDR3nt: TGTGCTAGTGGTTTGGACCCCCAGGTTACTGGAAACACCATATATTTT; d_gene: NA; abundance: NA; v_gene: TRBV12-5; j_gene: TRBJ1-3
CDR3aa: CASSLDRYTGELFF; CDR3nt: TGCGCCAGCAGCTTGGACAGGTACACCGGGGAGCTGTTTTTT; d_gene: NA; abundance: NA; v_gene: TRBV5-1; j_gene: TRBJ2-2
CDR3aa: CAWSPRDSMWYSPLHF; CDR3nt: TGTGCCTGGAGTCCCCGGGACTCCATGTGGTATTCACCCCTCCACTTT; d_gene: NA; abundance: NA; v_gene: TRBV30; j_gene: TRBJ1-6
CDR3aa: CASSGPTSDQETQYF; CDR3nt: TGTGCCAGCAGCGGACCTACTAGCGATCAAGAGACCCAGTACTTC; d_gene: TRBD2; abundance: NA; v_gene: TRBV9; j_gene: TRBJ2-5
CDR3aa: CATSRGPGGAYNEQFF; CDR3nt: TGTGCCACCAGCAGAGGACCGGGGGGCGCCTACAATGAGCAGTTCTTC; d_gene: NA; abundance: NA; v_gene: TRBV15; j_gene: TRBJ2-1
CDR3aa: CASSEGDRGNYGYTF; CDR3nt: TGTGCCAGCAGTGAAGGGGACAGGGGTAACTATGGCTACACCTTC; d_gene: TRBD1; abundance: NA; v_gene: TRBV2; j_gene: TRBJ1-2
CDR3aa: CASSFDRPTSGQETQYF; CDR3nt: TGTGCCAGCAGTTTCGACCGCCCGACTAGCGGGCAAGAGACCCAGTACTTC; d_gene: TRBD2; abundance: NA; v_gene: TRBV27; j_gene: TRBJ2-5
CDR3aa: CASSLDIPLGYGYTF; CDR3nt: TGCGCCAGCAGCTTGGACATCCCCCTAGGCTATGGCTACACCTTC; d_gene: NA; abundance: few; v_gene: TRBV5-1; j_gene: TRBJ1-2
CDR3aa: CASGGQTGNQPQHF; CDR3nt: TGTGCCAGCGGGGGACAGACCGGAAATCAGCCCCAGCATTTT; d_gene: TRBD1; abundance: NA; v_gene: TRBV2; j_gene: TRBJ1-5
CDR3aa: CACYGQGESYEQYF; CDR3nt: TGTGCCTGCTATGGACAGGGCGAATCCTACGAGCAGTACTTC; d_gene: TRBD1; abundance: once; v_gene: TRBV28; j_gene: TRBJ2-7
CDR3aa: CASSFTGNQIETQYF; CDR3nt: TGTGCCAGCAGTTTTACCGGGAACCAGATAGAGACCCAGTACTTC; d_gene: NA; abundance: NA; v_gene: TRBV27; j_gene: TRBJ2-5
CDR3aa: CATSRDGSYGYTF; CDR3nt: TGTGCCACCAGCAGAGATGGGAGCTATGGCTACACCTTC; d_gene: NA; abundance: NA; v_gene: TRBV15; j_gene: TRBJ1-2
CDR3aa: CASSSFSYEQYF; CDR3nt: TGTGCCAGCAGTAGCTTCTCCTACGAGCAGTACTTC; d_gene: NA; abundance: NA; v_gene: TRBV27; j_gene: TRBJ2-7
CDR3aa: CSVTGMAEQYF; CDR3nt: TGCAGCGTTACAGGGATGGCCGAGCAGTACTTC; d_gene: NA; abundance: NA; v_gene: TRBV29-1; j_gene: TRBJ2-7
CDR3aa: CASSYSSGSYNEQFF; CDR3nt: TGTGCCAGCAGTTACTCTAGCGGCTCCTACAATGAGCAGTTCTTC; d_gene: NA; abundance: NA; v_gene: TRBV6-5; j_gene: TRBJ2-1
CDR3aa: CASSQGAGGGNQPQHF; CDR3nt: TGCGCCAGCAGCCAAGGGGCGGGGGGCGGAAATCAGCCCCAGCATTTT; d_gene: NA; abundance: NA; v_gene: TRBV4-1; j_gene: TRBJ1-5
CDR3aa: CASSEAYRDEKLFF; CDR3nt: TGTGCCAGCAGTGAAGCCTACAGGGATGAAAAACTGTTTTTT; d_gene: NA; abundance: NA; v_gene: TRBV6-1; j_gene: TRBJ1-4
CDR3aa: CSVVVGRGNTEAFF; CDR3nt: TGCAGCGTGGTGGTAGGGAGGGGGAACACTGAAGCTTTCTTT; d_gene: NA; abundance: NA; v_gene: TRBV29-1; j_gene: TRBJ1-1
CDR3aa: CASSGTGWGAASNSPLHF; CDR3nt: TGTGCCAGCAGCGGAACGGGATGGGGTGCCGCCTCTAATTCACCCCTCCACTTT; d_gene: NA; abundance: NA; v_gene: TRBV7-9; j_gene: TRBJ1-6
CDR3aa: CASSLPREGGNTDTQYF; CDR3nt: TGTGCCAGCTCACTACCTCGGGAGGGGGGCAACACAGATACGCAGTATTTT; d_gene: TRBD2; abundance: NA; v_gene: TRBV18; j_gene: TRBJ2-3
CDR3aa: CASSFGISYGYTF; CDR3nt: TGTGCCAGCAGTTTCGGTATATCCTATGGCTACACCTTC; d_gene: NA; abundance: NA; v_gene: TRBV27; j_gene: TRBJ1-2
CDR3aa: CASSGWGGQPQHF; CDR3nt: TGTGCCAGCAGTGGGTGGGGGGGTCAGCCCCAGCATTTT; d_gene: NA; abundance: NA; v_gene: TRBV28; j_gene: TRBJ1-5
CDR3aa: CAWSIGGNQPQHF; CDR3nt: TGTGCCTGGAGTATAGGGGGCAATCAGCCCCAGCATTTT; d_gene: NA; abundance: NA; v_gene: TRBV30; j_gene: TRBJ1-5
CDR3aa: CASSLEGARYGYTF; CDR3nt: TGTGCCAGCAGCTTGGAGGGGGCGCGATATGGCTACACCTTC; d_gene: TRBD1; abundance: NA; v_gene: TRBV5-4; j_gene: TRBJ1-2
CDR3aa: CASSLVDSAFSYNEQFF; CDR3nt: TGTGCCAGCAGCCTGGTAGACAGCGCTTTCTCCTACAATGAGCAGTTCTTC; d_gene: NA; abundance: NA; v_gene: TRBV5-4; j_gene: TRBJ2-1
CDR3aa: CATLRGGVQYF; CDR3nt: TGTGCCACCCTCAGGGGTGGTGTGCAGTACTTC; d_gene: NA; abundance: NA; v_gene: TRBV2; j_gene: TRBJ2-7
CDR3aa: CASSVEGGLITEAFF; CDR3nt: TGTGCCAGCAGTGTGGAAGGGGGTTTGATCACTGAAGCTTTCTTT; d_gene: NA; abundance: NA; v_gene: TRBV2; j_gene: TRBJ1-1
CDR3aa: CASSFRGASSTDTQYF; CDR3nt: TGTGCCAGCAGCTTCCGGGGGGCGTCGAGCACAGATACGCAGTATTTT; d_gene: NA; abundance: NA; v_gene: TRBV5-5; j_gene: TRBJ2-3
CDR3aa: CASSPRRGGGVGPQHF; CDR3nt: TGTGCCAGCAGCCCCAGGCGGGGAGGGGGGGTTGGACCCCAGCATTTT; d_gene: NA; abundance: once; v_gene: TRBV9; j_gene: TRBJ1-5
CDR3aa: CASMPWGRANSPLHF; CDR3nt: TGTGCCAGCATGCCTTGGGGCAGGGCTAATTCACCCCTCCACTTT; d_gene: NA; abundance: NA; v_gene: TRBV5-4; j_gene: TRBJ1-6